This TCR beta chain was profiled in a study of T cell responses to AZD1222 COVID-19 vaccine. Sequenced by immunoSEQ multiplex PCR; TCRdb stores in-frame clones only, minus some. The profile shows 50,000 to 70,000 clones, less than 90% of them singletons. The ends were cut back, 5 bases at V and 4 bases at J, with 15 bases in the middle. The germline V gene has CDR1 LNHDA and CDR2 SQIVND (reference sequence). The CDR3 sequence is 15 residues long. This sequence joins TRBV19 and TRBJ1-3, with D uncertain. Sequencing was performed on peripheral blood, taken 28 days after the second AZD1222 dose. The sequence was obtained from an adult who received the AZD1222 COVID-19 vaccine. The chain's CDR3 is CASSSTSVKGNTIYF. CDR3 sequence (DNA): TGTGCCAGTAGTTCGACATCGGTGAAGGGAAACACCATATATTTT.